Listed here are 22 T cell receptor beta chains from one sample, sequenced in a study of breast tumors, draining lymph nodes, adjacent tissues. Breast cancer patients provided tissue from their axillary draining lymph nodes. MiXCR, run by TCRdb on the multiplex PCR reads, gives a single entry per CDR3 protein. This sample carries some 150,000 distinct CDR3 sequences, about 22% of them seen once, and the ten largest clones take about 2.6%. The sample comprised axillary lymph node tissue. The origin of the receptors is a female donor with breast cancer. Some clones in this sample may be carry-over from other donors' samples.

This clonotype was observed at least ten times. The V gene is TRBV9, the J gene TRBJ2-3; D is undetermined. This CDR3 has 14 amino acids. CDR1 is SGDLS and CDR2 is YYNGEE in the germline V gene. Deletions cut 3 bases from V and 4 bases from J, with 12 bases between. This chain's CDR3 is CASSATVPPDTQYF. The DNA for the CDR3 is TGTGCCAGCAGCGCGACTGTCCCGCCAGATACGCAGTATTTT.

There are many counts of this clonotype. The chain carries TRBV5-1 and TRBJ2-7, with 7 bases fitting TRBD2. J lost 3 bases, V lost 4 bases, and 4 bases had no gene match. Germline assignment: CDR1 SGHRS and CDR2 YFSETQ. This CDR3 contains 13 residues. Here the CDR3 reads CASSVSGDYEQYF. The CDR3 DNA sequence: TGCGCCAGCAGCGTGAGCGGGGACTACGAGCAGTACTTC.

This clonotype has only a few counts. The rearrangement links TRBV28 to TRBJ1-2; TRBD1 matches 9 bases. The germline gives CDR1 MDHEN, CDR2 SYDVKM. This CDR3 comprises 15 residues. Trimming at V came to 5 bases and at J to 0 bases, leaving 4 bases not matched to a gene. In DNA form, the CDR3 reads TGTGCCAGCAGTACAACAGGGGGCTCTAACTATGGCTACACCTTC. This sequence encodes CASSTTGGSNYGYTF.

This clonotype was observed a few times. This chain joins TRBV28 and TRBJ2-1, with a possible D match to TRBD2 (6 bases). The V end lost 1 base, the J end lost 5 bases, and 12 bases lay between the germline ends. The CDR3 runs to 15 residues. Germline loops: CDR1 MDHEN, CDR2 SYDVKM. This CDR3 reads CASSLSRGVDNEQFF. The CDR3 bases are TGTGCCAGCAGTTTATCGCGGGGTGTAGACAATGAGCAGTTCTTC.

This clonotype was seen repeatedly, ten times or more. V gene TRBV6-1 combines with J gene TRBJ1-2; unclear D gene. V was cut by 3 bases and J by 5 bases, with 16 bases left in between. The CDR3 totals 15 residues. The germline V gene encodes CDR1 MNHNS and CDR2 SASEGT. The CDR3 here is CASSDRAGPGYGYTF. The CDR3 DNA is TGTGCCAGCAGTGATAGGGCAGGCCCTGGATATGGCTACACCTTC.

The rearrangement joins TRBV6-5 to TRBJ1-5; D is unclear. Germline V gene data show CDR1 as MNHEY and CDR2 as SVGAGI. V was trimmed by 6 bases and J by 9 bases, leaving 15 bases between them. The CDR3 loop spans 13 amino acids. CDR3 region: CASSPSGYRPQHF. The CDR3 coding sequence is TGTGCCAGCAGCCCGAGTGGTTATCGGCCCCAGCATTTT.

This clonotype was seen repeatedly, ten times or more. The CDR3 spells CASAPGTGDYNEQFF. In DNA form, the CDR3 reads TGTGCCAGCGCCCCCGGGACAGGGGATTACAATGAGCAGTTCTTC. This rearrangement joins TRBV28 to TRBJ2-1; 10 nucleotides agree with TRBD1. The CDR3 is 15 residues long. V trimming: 8 bases; J trimming: 4 bases; junction bases outside the gene matches: 8. The germline CDR1 and CDR2 sequences are MDHEN and SYDVKM. The full variable domain, its missing parts supplied by reference TRBV28 and TRBJ2-1, is DVKVTQSSRYLVKRTGEKVFLECVQDMDHENMFWYRQDPGLGLRLIYFSYDVKMKEKGDIPEGYSVSREKKERFSLILESASTNQTSMYLCASAPGTGDYNEQFFGPGTRLTVL.

This clonotype came up a few times. V usage is TRBV18 and J usage is TRBJ2-5; possible D gene TRBD2, 6 bases. Germline CDR1 and CDR2: KGHSH and LQKENI. Trimming cost V 3 bases and J 5 bases, with 13 bases left between them. The CDR3 has 14 residues. The CDR3 DNA follows: TGTGCCAGCTCACCCGGACTATCTCGCGAGACCCAGTACTTC. It encodes CASSPGLSRETQYF.

The sample holds one count of this clonotype. A read error may be the cause here, since a much bigger clone is one base away. The chain is built from TRBV5-1 and TRBJ2-5; D perhaps matches TRBD1 (5 bases). Germline CDR1 and CDR2: SGHRS and YFSETQ. This CDR3 comprises 13 residues. The CDR3 protein is CTSSLLGEETQYF. The CDR3 coding sequence is TGCACCAGCAGCTTGCTAGGGGAAGAGACCCAGTACTTC.

This clonotype appeared a few times. This could be a read error, since a much larger clone is one nucleotide away. V is TRBV7-3 and J is TRBJ2-3; TRBD1 aligns across 8 bases. The germline V gene encodes CDR1 SGHTA and CDR2 FQGTGA. This CDR3 contains 15 residues. This CDR3 reads CASSPRQTGTGTQYF. The CDR3 DNA follows: TGTGCCAGCAGTCCGAGACAAACTGGGACAGGTACGCAGTATTTT.

A remark on this clonotype: With a much larger clone just one base away, this may be a read error. The rearrangement joins TRBV29-1 to TRBJ2-5; D unclear. CDR1 and CDR2 from the germline V gene are SQVTM and ANQGSEA. The CDR3 sequence is 12 residues long. Trimming cost V 2 bases and J 4 bases, with 8 bases left between them. CDR3 sequence reads: CSVEPEIETQYF. In DNA, the CDR3 is TGCAGCGTTGAACCAGAGATAGAGACCCAGTACTTC. Full variable domain (rest looked up from reference TRBV29-1 and TRBJ2-5): SAVISQKPSRDICQRGTSLTIQCQVDSQVTMMFWYRQQPGQSLTLIATANQGSEATYESGFVIDKFPISRPNLTFSTLTVSNMSPEDSSIYLCSVEPEIETQYFGPGTRLLVL.

This clonotype was picked up many times. The J gene is TRBJ2-6, the V gene TRBV20-1, with 10 bases that match TRBD1. Trimming at V came to 1 base and at J to 1 base, leaving 4 bases not matched to a gene. This CDR3 spans 17 amino acids. Germline values: CDR1 DFQATT, CDR2 SNEGSKA (reference sequence). The CDR3, as DNA: TGCAGTGCTAGAGCGAGACAGGGGGCTTCTGGGGCCAACGTCCTGACTTTC. Translation: CSARARQGASGANVLTF.

This clonotype was detected only a few times. This chain's CDR3 is CASSLLGLAEQFF. The CDR3 DNA sequence: TGTGCCAGCAGTTTATTGGGACTAGCTGAGCAGTTCTTC. The chain has TRBV28 and TRBJ2-1; 9 nucleotides match TRBD2. The CDR3 loop spans 13 amino acids. Losses at the gene ends were 1 base for V and 9 bases for J; bases not matched to a gene: 1. Germline CDR1 reads MDHEN; CDR2 reads SYDVKM. The variable domain in full, completed from reference TRBV28 and TRBJ2-1, reads DVKVTQSSRYLVKRTGEKVFLECVQDMDHENMFWYRQDPGLGLRLIYFSYDVKMKEKGDIPEGYSVSREKKERFSLILESASTNQTSMYLCASSLLGLAEQFFGPGTRLTVL.

This clonotype occurred many times. The chain is built from TRBV3-1 and TRBJ1-2, with 8 nucleotides matching TRBD1. The length of the CDR3 is 13 residues. Trimming at V came to 3 bases and at J to 4 bases, leaving 1 base not matched to a gene. Germline values: CDR1 LGHDT, CDR2 YNNKEL (reference sequence). As DNA, the CDR3 is TGTGCCAGCAGCCAGGGGACAGGCTATGGCTACACCTTC. Its protein is CASSQGTGYGYTF.

This clonotype was picked up many times. The V and J genes are TRBV20-1 and TRBJ2-3; 10 bases agree with TRBD2. Trimming took 3 bases from V and 0 from J; bases not matched to a gene: 6. Per the germline V gene, CDR1 is DFQATT and CDR2 is SNEGSKA (reference sequence). The CDR3 runs to 16 residues. The CDR3 spells CSASLTSGSSTDTQYF. In DNA, the CDR3 is TGCAGTGCTAGCTTGACTAGCGGGTCTAGCACAGATACGCAGTATTTT.

This clonotype was counted ten times or more. CDR3 nucleotide sequence: TGTGCCAGCAGCTTAGCGGCCGGGACTAGCGGGAGGGCCACCTACAATGAGCAGTTCTTC. Amino acid sequence: CASSLAAGTSGRATYNEQFF. This rearrangement joins TRBV11-3 to TRBJ2-1, with TRBD2 identical over 16 bases. V lost 1 base, J lost 2 bases, and 8 bases stayed unmatched. Looked up from germline, CDR1 is SGHNT and CDR2 is YENEEA. This CDR3 has 20 amino acids.

V and J are TRBV14 and TRBJ2-7; no reliable D call. The CDR3 has 13 amino acids. Trimming stripped 1 base from V and 6 bases from J, with 10 bases between. In germline, CDR1 is SGHDN, CDR2 FVKESK. CDR3 in DNA: TGTGCCAGCAGCCAAGGGGCCGGCGTCGAGCAGTACTTC. The encoded protein is CASSQGAGVEQYF.

This clonotype showed up many times. The V gene is TRBV7-2, the J gene TRBJ2-1; 8 bases match TRBD1. V gave up 5 bases and J gave up 10 bases; unmatched junction bases: 4. The CDR3 is made up of 12 amino acids. Germline values: CDR1 SGHTA, CDR2 FQGNSA. CDR3 sequence: CASSETGGEQFF. The CDR3 bases are TGTGCCAGCAGCGAAACAGGGGGAGAGCAGTTCTTC.

This clonotype was seen repeatedly, ten times or more. The V and J genes are TRBV11-3 and TRBJ2-2, with D perhaps matching TRBD2 (5 bases). CDR1 and CDR2 from the germline V gene are SGHNT and YENEEA. The CDR3 totals 15 residues. Trimming removed 0 bases at V and 2 bases at J, with 7 bases between. CDR3 bases: TGTGCCAGCAGCTTAGACGGACTTAACACCGGGGAGCTGTTTTTT. Translation gives CASSLDGLNTGELFF.

DNA of the CDR3: TGTGCTAGTGGTTTGTCCTGGGGGGAGCTGTTTTTT. Translating gives CASGLSWGELFF. The chain recombines TRBV12-5 with TRBJ2-2; no clear D. Germline V gene lookup returns CDR1 LGHNT and CDR2 FRNRAP. With 2 bases removed from V and 8 bases from J, the gap between germline ends came to 6 bases. The CDR3 loop spans 12 amino acids.

This clonotype was picked up many times. The chain joins TRBV7-8 to TRBJ2-7; weak D call: TRBD1 (5 bases). Germline CDR1 reads SGHVS; CDR2 reads FQNEAQ. Trimming shortened V by 0 bases and J by 2 bases, and 11 bases separated the two germline ends. This CDR3 spans 15 amino acids. Here the CDR3 reads CASSLADNPAYEQYF. The CDR3, as DNA: TGTGCCAGCAGCTTAGCGGACAATCCTGCCTACGAGCAGTACTTC.

This clonotype was seen ten or more times. The genes are TRBV2 and TRBJ2-5, with 10 bases lining up with TRBD2. This CDR3 region has 16 residues. Per germline, CDR1 SNHLY and CDR2 FYNNEI. Losses at the gene ends were 2 bases for V and 4 bases for J; bases not matched to a gene: 7. CDR3 coding DNA: TGTGCCAGCAGTGAAAGGGTAGCGGGAGGAGGAGAGACCCAGTACTTC. This encodes CASSERVAGGGETQYF.